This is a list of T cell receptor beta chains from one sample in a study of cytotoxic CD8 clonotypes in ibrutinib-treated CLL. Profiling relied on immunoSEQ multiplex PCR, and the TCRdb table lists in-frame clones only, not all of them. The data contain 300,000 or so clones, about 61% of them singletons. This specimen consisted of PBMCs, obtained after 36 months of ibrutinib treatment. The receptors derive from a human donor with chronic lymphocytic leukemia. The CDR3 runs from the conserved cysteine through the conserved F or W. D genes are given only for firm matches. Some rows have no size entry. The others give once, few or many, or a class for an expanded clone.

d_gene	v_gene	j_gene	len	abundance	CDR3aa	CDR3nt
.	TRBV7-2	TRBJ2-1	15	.	CASSLGAGRKNEQFF	TGTGCCAGCAGCTTAGGAGCGGGCAGAAAAAATGAGCAGTTCTTC
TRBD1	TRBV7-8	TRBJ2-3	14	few	CASSLGQGADTQYF	TGTGCCAGCAGCTTGGGACAGGGGGCAGATACGCAGTATTTT
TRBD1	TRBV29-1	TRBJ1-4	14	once	CSVGTGGGRGKLFF	TGCAGCGTTGGAACAGGGGGAGGTAGGGGAAAACTGTTTTTT
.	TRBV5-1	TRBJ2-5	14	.	CASSLGQYQETQYF	TGCGCCAGCAGCTTGGGGCAGTACCAAGAGACCCAGTACTTC
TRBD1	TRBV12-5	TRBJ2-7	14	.	CASGLVRGQYEQYF	TGTGCTAGTGGTTTGGTAAGGGGACAGTACGAGCAGTACTTC
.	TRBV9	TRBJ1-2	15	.	CASSVAMQARDGYTF	TGTGCCAGCAGCGTAGCTATGCAGGCCCGAGACGGCTACACCTTC
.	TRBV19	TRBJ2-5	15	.	CASSMGEGATETQYF	TGTGCCAGTAGTATGGGGGAGGGGGCGACAGAGACCCAGTACTTC
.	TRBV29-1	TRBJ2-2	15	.	CSVEVPRGDTGELFF	TGCAGCGTTGAGGTTCCGAGGGGGGACACCGGGGAGCTGTTTTTT
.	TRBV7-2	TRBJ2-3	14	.	CASSFGRGTDTQYF	TGTGCCAGCAGCTTCGGGAGAGGCACAGATACGCAGTATTTT
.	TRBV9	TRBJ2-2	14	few	CASSVGSGPGELFF	TGTGCCAGCAGCGTAGGGTCGGGCCCCGGGGAGCTGTTTTTT
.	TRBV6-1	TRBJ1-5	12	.	CASSDGHQPQHF	TGTGCCAGCAGTGATGGTCATCAGCCCCAGCATTTT
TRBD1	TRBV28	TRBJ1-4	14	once	CASTETGEGGKLFF	TGTGCCAGCACCGAGACAGGGGAAGGCGGAAAACTGTTTTTT
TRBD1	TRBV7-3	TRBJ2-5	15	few	CASSLGTGGQETQYF	TGTGCCAGCAGCTTAGGGACAGGGGGCCAAGAGACCCAGTACTTC
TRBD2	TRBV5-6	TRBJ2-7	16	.	CASSLGLAGGSYEQYF	TGTGCCAGCAGCTTGGGACTAGCGGGGGGCTCCTACGAGCAGTACTTC
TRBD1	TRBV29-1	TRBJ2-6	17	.	CSVVVLDRASGANVLTF	TGCAGCGTTGTGGTTTTGGACAGGGCCTCTGGGGCCAACGTCCTGACTTTC
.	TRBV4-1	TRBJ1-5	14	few	CASSQEVIERPQHF	TGCGCCAGCAGCCAAGAGGTGATTGAGCGGCCCCAGCATTTT
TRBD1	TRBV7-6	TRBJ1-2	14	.	CASSDRQGVGGYTF	TGTGCCAGCAGCGACCGACAGGGAGTAGGCGGCTACACCTTC
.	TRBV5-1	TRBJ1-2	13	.	CASSPAVRYGYTF	TGCGCCAGCAGCCCTGCGGTGAGGTATGGCTACACCTTC
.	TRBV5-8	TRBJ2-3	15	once	CASTSGYRGSDTQYF	TGTGCCAGCACTTCAGGGTATAGGGGTTCAGATACGCAGTATTTT
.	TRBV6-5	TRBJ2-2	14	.	CASSYATRTGELFF	TGTGCCAGCAGTTACGCGACTAGGACCGGGGAGCTGTTTTTT
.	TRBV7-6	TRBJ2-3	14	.	CASSLGTNTDTQYF	TGTGCCAGCAGCTTAGGGACTAACACAGATACGCAGTATTTT
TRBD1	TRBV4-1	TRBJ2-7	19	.	CASSQDLGTGSIMGHEQYF	TGCGCCAGCAGCCAAGATTTAGGGACAGGTTCCATCATGGGTCACGAGCAGTACTTC
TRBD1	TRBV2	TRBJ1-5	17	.	CASRAGQVLRGNQPQHF	TGTGCCAGCAGAGCCGGACAGGTACTAAGGGGCAATCAGCCCCAGCATTTT
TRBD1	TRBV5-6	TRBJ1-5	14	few	CASSGTGSNQPQHF	TGTGCCAGCAGCGGGACAGGCAGCAATCAGCCCCAGCATTTT
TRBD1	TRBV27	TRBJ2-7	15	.	CASSSVAGGVYEQYF	TGTGCCAGCAGTTCTGTGGCAGGGGGCGTCTACGAGCAGTACTTC
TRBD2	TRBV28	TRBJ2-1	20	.	CASSFGFWTSGSPAYNEQFF	TGTGCCAGCAGTTTTGGTTTTTGGACTAGCGGTTCTCCTGCCTACAATGAGCAGTTCTTC
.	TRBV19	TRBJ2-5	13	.	CASSIDGWETQYF	TGTGCCAGTAGTATCGATGGGTGGGAGACCCAGTACTTC
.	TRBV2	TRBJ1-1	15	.	CASSPSSGFNTEAFF	TGTGCCAGCAGTCCTAGCTCAGGATTTAACACTGAAGCTTTCTTT